The 13 T cell receptor beta chains below come from one sample, sequenced in a study of spatial heterogeneity in lung cancer. The sample's time point: sample taken at primary tumor resection. TCRdb passed the 5' RACE reads through MiXCR, listing each CDR3 protein once. The table records approximately 9,300 distinct CDR3 sequences, 6.1% of them present only once. Material: normal lung tissue next to the tumor, obtained at surgery. The receptors here all came from a male donor with early-stage non-small cell lung cancer.

This clonotype was seen repeatedly, ten times or more. This sequence joins TRBV7-8 and TRBJ2-5, with TRBD2 as a possible D gene (5 bases). The germline V gene has CDR1 SGHVS and CDR2 FQNEAQ. V lost 1 base and J 1 base, leaving 10 bases between the germline ends. The CDR3 spans 15 residues. DNA of the CDR3: TGTGCCAGCAGCTTAGGGGCTAGCACCCAAGAGACCCAGTACTTC. Translated: CASSLGASTQETQYF.

This clonotype appeared many times. This chain uses TRBV7-2 with TRBJ2-2, with a tentative D call TRBD1 (5 bases). CDR3 length: 15 residues. Trimming left V 3 bases short and J 5 bases short, with 13 bases between. The germline gives CDR1 SGHTA, CDR2 FQGNSA. Here the CDR3 DNA reads TGTGCCAGCAGCTTCTTCAAGGGGAATACCGGGGAGCTGTTTTTT. Its translation is CASSFFKGNTGELFF.

This clonotype was seen at least ten times. CDR3 protein: CASSFSGLAGVGELFF. CDR3 nucleotides: TGTGCCAGCAGCTTTTCGGGACTAGCGGGAGTCGGGGAGCTGTTTTTT. The chain combines TRBV7-2 with TRBJ2-2, with 14 bases fitting TRBD2. V shed 3 bases, J shed 7 bases, and the junction held 4 bases outside the gene matches. The CDR3 is 16 amino acids. CDR1 and CDR2 (germline): SGHTA, FQGNSA.

This clonotype turned up a few times. The chain employs TRBV18 and TRBJ1-6; D remains unclear. The CDR3 is 15 amino acids. Germline V lookup: CDR1 KGHSH, CDR2 LQKENI. V was pared by 1 base and J by 9 bases, with 13 bases between. For the CDR3, the DNA is TGTGCCAGCTCACCACACCCCGCAGGCGGTTCACCCCTCCACTTT. As protein: CASSPHPAGGSPLHF.

This clonotype was observed at least ten times. The CDR3 protein is CASSPRGDNGYTF. The CDR3 DNA reads as TGTGCCAGCAGCCCTAGAGGGGACAATGGCTACACCTTC. This chain links TRBV11-1 with TRBJ1-2, with D possibly matching TRBD1 (6 bases). The germline V gene encodes CDR1 SGHAT and CDR2 FQDESV (reference sequence). Trimming cost V 5 bases and J 6 bases, with 13 bases left between them. The CDR3 consists of 13 residues.

In this sample, this clonotype turned up many times. This sequence joins TRBV12-3 or TRBV12-4 and TRBJ2-2, with 12 bases fitting TRBD2. After removal of 5 bases from V and 5 bases from J, the junction contained 6 bases not matched to a gene. The CDR3 spans 16 residues. The CDR3 nucleotides are TGTGCCAGCAGTGGGAGACTAGCGGGGGTGACCGGGGAGCTGTTTTTT. Amino acid sequence: CASSGRLAGVTGELFF.

V gene TRBV18 combines with J gene TRBJ2-6; D gene ambiguous. The CDR3 runs 14 residues. The germline V gene encodes CDR1 KGHSH and CDR2 LQKENI. With 0 bases removed from V and 7 bases from J, the gap between germline ends came to 7 bases. The CDR3 reads CASSPPPAANVLTF. In DNA form, the CDR3 reads TGTGCCAGCTCACCACCCCCCGCTGCCAACGTCCTGACTTTC.

This clonotype has ten or more counts. The CDR3 DNA reads TGTGCCAGCAGTTTACGGAGTATTGGGTCCTACAATGAGCAGTTCTTC. Residues: CASSLRSIGSYNEQFF. V usage is TRBV6-5 and J usage is TRBJ2-1; D is undetermined. V lost 4 bases, J lost 1 base, and 14 bases lay in between. Germline CDR1 is MNHEY and CDR2 is SVGAGI. This CDR3 has 16 amino acids.

This clonotype was observed many times. V usage is TRBV6-1 and J usage is TRBJ1-1, with 7 bases that match TRBD1. V trimming: 2 bases; J trimming: 4 bases; junction bases outside the gene matches: 4. The CDR3 is 14 residues long. The germline V gene encodes CDR1 MNHNS and CDR2 SASEGT. The chain's CDR3 is CASSESRGLTEAFF. The CDR3 coding sequence is TGTGCCAGCAGTGAATCGAGGGGGCTCACTGAAGCTTTCTTT.

This clonotype was counted ten times or more. This rearrangement joins TRBV6-1 to TRBJ1-5; TRBD1 matches at 8 bases. V shed 6 bases and J 4 bases; nucleotides not matched to a gene: 8. Germline values: CDR1 MNHNS, CDR2 SASEGT. This CDR3 is built from 15 residues. The CDR3 loop is CASRATGGLNQPQHF. CDR3 nucleotide sequence: TGTGCCAGCAGGGCAACAGGGGGTTTAAATCAGCCCCAGCATTTT.

This clonotype came up a few times. The J gene is TRBJ2-7, the V gene TRBV9, with TRBD2 matching 7 bases. The germline V gene has CDR1 SGDLS and CDR2 YYNGEE. The CDR3 is made up of 14 amino acids. The junction had 4 bases not matched to a gene; V was cut back by 0 bases and J by 4 bases. The CDR3 DNA reads as TGTGCCAGCAGCGTAGGCGGGAGTCCTTACGAGCAGTACTTC. As protein: CASSVGGSPYEQYF.

This clonotype was seen at least ten times. J is TRBJ1-2 and V is TRBV7-2; D ambiguous. The CDR3 runs 15 residues. Germline CDR1 is SGHTA and CDR2 is FQGNSA. V was trimmed by 1 base and J by 4 bases, leaving 13 bases between them. The CDR3 spells CASSLEAVTIYGYTF. The CDR3 DNA is TGTGCCAGCAGCTTAGAGGCAGTAACTATCTATGGCTACACCTTC.

This clonotype was counted many times. The chain has TRBV20-1 and TRBJ1-6; D uncertain. CDR1 and CDR2 from the germline V gene are DFQATT and SNEGSKA (reference sequence). The CDR3 length is 16 residues. V was cut by 3 bases and J by 4 bases, with 16 bases left in between. CDR3 loop: CSASPTENVYNSPLHF. The CDR3 bases are TGCAGTGCTAGTCCTACAGAAAATGTTTATAATTCACCCCTCCACTTT.